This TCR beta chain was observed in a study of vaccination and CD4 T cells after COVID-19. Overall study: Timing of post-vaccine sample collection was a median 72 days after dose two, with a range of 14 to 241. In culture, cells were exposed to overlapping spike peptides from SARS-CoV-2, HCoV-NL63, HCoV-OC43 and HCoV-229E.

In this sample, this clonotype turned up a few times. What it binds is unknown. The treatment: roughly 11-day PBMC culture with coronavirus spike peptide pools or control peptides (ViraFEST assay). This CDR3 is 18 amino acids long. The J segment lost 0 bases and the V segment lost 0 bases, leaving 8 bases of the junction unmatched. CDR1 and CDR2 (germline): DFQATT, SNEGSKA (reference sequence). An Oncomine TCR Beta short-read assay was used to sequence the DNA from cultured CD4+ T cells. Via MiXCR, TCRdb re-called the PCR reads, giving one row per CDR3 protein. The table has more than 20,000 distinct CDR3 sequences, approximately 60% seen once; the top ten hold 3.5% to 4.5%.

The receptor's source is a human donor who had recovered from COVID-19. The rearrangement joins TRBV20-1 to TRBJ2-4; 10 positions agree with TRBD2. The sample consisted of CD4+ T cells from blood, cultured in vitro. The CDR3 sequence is CSAREVAGGLLAKNIQYF. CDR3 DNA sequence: TGCAGTGCTAGAGAGGTAGCGGGAGGCTTACTAGCCAAAAACATTCAGTACTTC.